These T cell receptor beta chains were read from a single sample in a study of blood T cell repertoires in COVID-19. Some clones are missing from TCRdb's copy, which holds only in-frame ones; the method was immunoSEQ multiplex PCR. The table has about 240,000 clones, roughly four fifths seen once. Sequences were obtained from peripheral blood. These receptors were obtained from a woman older than 75 with acute or convalescent COVID-19. CDR3s include the opening cysteine and the closing phenylalanine or tryptophan. The order of the fields is D gene, V gene, clone size, J gene, CDR3 DNA, CDR3 protein. The D gene is left open where the match is weak. The listing skips clone size in some rows; elsewhere it reads once, few, many or a size class.

-,TRBV6-5,-,TRBJ1-3,TGTGCCAGCAGTCCTGACAGGCCCACTGGAAACACCATATATTTT,CASSPDRPTGNTIYF
TRBD1,TRBV5-1,-,TRBJ1-2,TGCGCCAGCAGCTTTGGACAGGGCGACTATGGCTACACCTTC,CASSFGQGDYGYTF
-,TRBV27,-,TRBJ1-6,TGTGCCAGCAGTTTAGGGCAGGGCCGAAATTCACCCCTCCACTTT,CASSLGQGRNSPLHF
TRBD1,TRBV7-9,-,TRBJ2-3,TGTGCCAGCCAACCCCCAGGGGGCGCATTTTTTGGTACGCAGTATTTT,CASQPPGGAFFGTQYF
-,TRBV14,-,TRBJ2-5,TGTGCCAGCAGCCCGACTAGAATTGGTGGGGAGACCCAGTACTTC,CASSPTRIGGETQYF
TRBD1,TRBV5-5,-,TRBJ1-2,TGTGCCAGCAGCTCCCGACAGGGGAATAACTATGGCTACACCTTC,CASSSRQGNNYGYTF
TRBD1,TRBV5-4,-,TRBJ1-1,TGTGCCAGCAGCTTGGTAGGGACAGGGTCAGGCACTGAAGCTTTCTTT,CASSLVGTGSGTEAFF
TRBD2,TRBV19,-,TRBJ2-1,TGTGCCAGTAGTAAGGTAGCGGGGGCGTTGGTAAATGAGCAGTTCTTC,CASSKVAGALVNEQFF
TRBD1,TRBV6-5,-,TRBJ1-5,TGTGCCAGCAGACCGGGACAGGGGAGTCAGCCCCAGCATTTT,CASRPGQGSQPQHF
-,TRBV5-1,once,TRBJ2-7,TGCGCCAGCAGCCTGGACAGAGGGGAGCAGTACTTC,CASSLDRGEQYF
-,TRBV30,-,TRBJ2-7,TGTGCCTGGAGTGTACAGGGCTCCTACGAGCAGTACTTC,CAWSVQGSYEQYF
-,TRBV5-4,-,TRBJ1-3,TGTGCCAGCAGCCTCCCAGGGCCAGGAAACACCATATATTTT,CASSLPGPGNTIYF
TRBD1,TRBV5-1,-,TRBJ1-5,TGCGCCAGCAGCTGGGACAGAGGCAATCAGCCCCAGCATTTT,CASSWDRGNQPQHF
TRBD2,TRBV29-1,-,TRBJ2-1,TGCAGCGTCCTCACTAGCGGGGGGGTGAGGGCCTACAATGAGCAGTTCTTC,CSVLTSGGVRAYNEQFF
-,TRBV5-6,-,TRBJ1-1,TGTGCCAGCAGCTTGAACAGTCTCATGAACACTGAAGCTTTCTTT,CASSLNSLMNTEAFF
-,TRBV4-1,once,TRBJ2-5,TGCGCCAGCAGCCTGATTAGACAAGAGACCCAGTACTTC,CASSLIRQETQYF
TRBD2,TRBV10-1,-,TRBJ2-3,TGCGCCAGCAGTGATAGCGGGGGGCCCACAGATACGCAGTATTTT,CASSDSGGPTDTQYF
TRBD1,TRBV2,-,TRBJ1-2,TGTGCCAGCAGTACAGGGGCCTTAGGCTACACCTTC,CASSTGALGYTF
-,TRBV5-1,few,TRBJ1-1,TGCGCCAGCAGCTTGGAACAGGCGAACACTGAAGCTTTCTTT,CASSLEQANTEAFF
-,TRBV12-5,-,TRBJ2-7,TGTGCTAGTGGTTTGGGGCGGGGTGCTACCTACGAGCAGTACTTC,CASGLGRGATYEQYF
TRBD1,TRBV5-4,-,TRBJ1-1,TGTGCCAGCAGTTTTGGAGGGGGCGTTAACACTGAAGCTTTCTTT,CASSFGGGVNTEAFF
-,TRBV27,-,TRBJ1-5,TGTGCCAGCAGCCCCACAGGATATAGCAATCAGCCCCAGCATTTT,CASSPTGYSNQPQHF
-,TRBV28,-,TRBJ1-5,TGTGCCAGCAGCCGGGTCATGGGACAAAGAACAAATAGCAATCAGCCCCAGCATTTT,CASSRVMGQRTNSNQPQHF
-,TRBV5-1,-,TRBJ2-5,TGCGCCAGTGCTACTCAGGTCCAGCCGCAAGAGACCCAGTACTTC,CASATQVQPQETQYF
-,TRBV14,-,TRBJ2-7,TGTGCCAGCAACTCAGGGTCGCGCTCCTACGAGCAGTACTTC,CASNSGSRSYEQYF
TRBD1,TRBV2,once,TRBJ1-5,TGTGCCAGCAGTTCGGACAGGTCGGGCAATCAGCCCCAGCATTTT,CASSSDRSGNQPQHF
-,TRBV18,few,TRBJ1-5,TGTGCCAGCTCACCAAACAGGAGCAATCAGCCCCAGCATTTT,CASSPNRSNQPQHF
-,TRBV5-5,-,TRBJ1-5,TGTGCCAGCAGCCCCGACAGGAGTCAGCCCCAGCATTTT,CASSPDRSQPQHF
-,TRBV7-9,-,TRBJ1-2,TGTGCCAGCAGCTCGCAGGGCGTGGTGGGCTACACCTTC,CASSSQGVVGYTF
-,TRBV7-8,-,TRBJ1-5,TGTGCCAGCAGCGCCCCGGGTTATAGCAATCAGCCCCAGCATTTT,CASSAPGYSNQPQHF
-,TRBV10-2,-,TRBJ1-5,TGCGCCAGCAGTGACAGGGGTTATAGCAATCAGCCCCAGCATTTT,CASSDRGYSNQPQHF
TRBD1,TRBV3-1/TRBV3-2,-,TRBJ1-6,TGTGCCAGCAGCCAAGATCGAACAGGGGGAAATTCACCCCTCCACTTT,CASSQDRTGGNSPLHF
-,TRBV5-4,-,TRBJ2-7,TGTGCCAGCAGCGCGGGCTCAACCTACGAGCAGTACTTC,CASSAGSTYEQYF
-,TRBV2,-,TRBJ1-4,TGTGCCAGCACTCACCCCCGACAGAACCCAACTAATGAAAAACTGTTTTTT,CASTHPRQNPTNEKLFF
TRBD1,TRBV5-1,-,TRBJ2-3,TGCGCCAGCAGCTGGACAGGGGGCACAGATACGCAGTATTTT,CASSWTGGTDTQYF
TRBD2,TRBV30,once,TRBJ2-1,TGTGCCTGGAGTGTACGGTCGGCTAGCGGGGGCTTATACAATGAGCAGTTCTTC,CAWSVRSASGGLYNEQFF
TRBD1,TRBV6-5,many,TRBJ1-1,TGTGCCAGCAGCCAGGACAGGGCGGACACTGAAGCTTTCTTT,CASSQDRADTEAFF
-,TRBV28,-,TRBJ1-2,TGTGCCAGCAGTTTAGAGGGATCGGCTAACTATGGCTACACCTTC,CASSLEGSANYGYTF
-,TRBV6-5,-,TRBJ1-3,TGTGCCAGCAGTTATGGGGGGGTTGGAAACACCATATATTTT,CASSYGGVGNTIYF
-,TRBV2,few,TRBJ2-7,TGTGCCAGCATGGCGGATACCTACGAGCAGTACTTC,CASMADTYEQYF
-,TRBV27,-,TRBJ2-2,TGTGCCAGCAGAGGTGACAGTTACACCGGGGAGCTGTTTTTT,CASRGDSYTGELFF
TRBD1,TRBV18,-,TRBJ1-5,TGTGCCAGCTCACCCTCGACAGGGAGCTTGGGGCCCCAGCATTTT,CASSPSTGSLGPQHF